This entry features one T cell receptor beta chain sequence. The antigen this receptor binds is unknown. The junction departs from the called germline gene at one end, perhaps through a read error. The CDR3 numbers 12 residues from cysteine through phenylalanine. Kept here is only the CDR3 DNA, which spans 36 bases and is read in frame from base 1. The germline V gene provides CDR1 MNHEY and CDR2 SVGEGT. A constant-region primer and ProtoScript II reverse transcriptase were used to reverse-transcribe TCRbeta-specific cDNA from about 530 ng total RNA. TCRbeta libraries were built with three nested multiplex PCR rounds, a slightly modified ARM-PCR procedure. The first two PCR rounds used multiplex TRBV1-TRBV30 forward primers with a Cbeta reverse primer, each for 10 cycles. Sample barcodes and Illumina adapters were attached in a final 25-cycle PCR using Deep VentR polymerase. Before sequencing, amplicons of 200-500 bp were gel-purified using a QIAquick gel extraction kit. An Illumina HiSeq 2500 was used to sequence the TCRbeta amplicons, generating 250-bp paired-end reads. On the study's bioinformatics: Quality trimming of reads was performed with Trimmomatic v0.33, and paired reads were merged with FLASH v1.2.11 so that full CDR3 sequences could be recovered. V, D and J germline segments were assigned to the rearranged TCRbeta sequences by MiGEC v1.2.1b. Clonotype statistics, along with Shannon-Wiener diversity indices, were calculated using VDJtools v1.0.0. Except for diversity analysis, only each sample's 250 most abundant clonotypes were used in subsequent analyses to reduce sampling bias. TCRdb reran the public reads through fastp at Q25 and MiXCR, keeping productive beta chains. Every CDR3 protein is listed once, alongside the most common genes and DNA of its rows. The authors' filters were not applied to this entry. The sample contains some 46,000 distinct CDR3 sequences, roughly 80% of them found a single time. Less than 50% of the sample lies in the top ten.

The data originate from a study of tumor-infiltrating lymphocytes in primary liver carcinoma (dated by TCRdb to 2017 to 2019). About the study as a whole: Of the five patients (three men and two women, aged 30 to 69 years), four had hepatocellular carcinoma and one had combined HCC and intrahepatic cholangiocarcinoma. The five patients had tumors staged T1-T3 N0M0, with maximum diameters ranging from roughly 4.2 to 10 cm. Roughly 3.5 to 7.5 million productive TCRbeta reads were obtained per sample, and no significant difference in read depth was found between tissue types. For each liver tumor, the study sampled five regions along with adjacent normal tissue and blood, and applied TCRbeta repertoire sequencing, expression microarrays and whole-exome sequencing. TCRbeta repertoire sequencing covered some 35 specimens from 5 patients: 25 or so tumor regions, 5 adjacent noncancerous liver tissues and 5 peripheral blood samples. Reproducibility between technical replicate repertoires was high, with correlation coefficients above 0.95 and mean shared-clone rates approximately 0.9.

Findings and caveats that apply to the study as a whole: Comparison of CD4+ and CD8+ T cell repertoires was precluded by the use of bulk unsorted samples. Only the TCR beta chain was sequenced, which likely underestimates true repertoire diversity because unpaired alpha chains were not captured. Compared with blood, tumors had a significantly larger share of the repertoire taken up by the top 250 clones (p = 0.039). Repertoire overlap was higher between tumor regions (mean roughly 36%) than tumor-adjacent (approximately 17%) or tumor-blood (approximately 14%) pairs, consistent with antigen-driven expansion. With just five patients in the study, the authors point out that the findings should be validated in a larger study.

Without any cell sorting, total RNA and DNA were extracted together from around 20-30 mg of bulk tissue using the AllPrep DNA/RNA mini kit. A few patients with histopathologically diagnosed primary liver carcinoma underwent surgical resection in China between 2015 and March 2016. Patients had chronic HBV infection and were treatment-naive at sampling. Pieces of fresh tumor and adjacent tissue were cut in half, with one half kept in RNAlater at -80 degrees C and the other half sent for histology. The specimen was tumor-adjacent normal liver tissue. The chain is assembled from TRBV6-2 or TRBV6-3 and TRBJ2-7; TRBD1 is a weak D gene call, 6 bases matching. The receptor was derived from a woman aged 30 to 39 with primary liver carcinoma and hepatitis B virus infection. The CDR3 amino acid sequence is: CATSDRIYGQYF. The sequence in DNA is TGTGCCACCAGTGACAGGATCTACGGGCAGTACTTC.